This section outlines one TCR beta chain sequence together with its context. The CDR3 extends over 14 amino acids. Between the trimmed V and J ends, which lost 0 bases and 0 bases, there was a span of 7 bases. The V gene's germline CDR1 is SGHRS and CDR2 YFSETQ. These data belong to a study of blood T cell repertoires in COVID-19. The authors' processing: Amplification of reference gene primers was used by the study to estimate nucleated cell counts. TCRdb's copy holds only in-frame clones and misses some; the assay was immunoSEQ multiplex PCR. The D gene and trimming were derived from the DNA, and the V and J assignments and clone size from that table. The sample records 100,000 to 150,000 clones, about 80% being singletons.

The sequencing input was peripheral blood. The chain employs TRBV5-1 and TRBJ2-7; possibly TRBD1 for D (5 bases). The sequence was obtained from a man between 65 and 85 years old with acute or convalescent COVID-19. The CDR3 spells CASSLVDTSYEQYF. CDR3 DNA: TGCGCCAGCAGCTTGGTGGACACCTCCTACGAGCAGTACTTC.